The present TCR beta chain was sequenced within a study of tumor-infiltrating lymphocytes in primary liver carcinoma. From roughly 0.45 ug total RNA, TCR beta cDNA was generated with a primer in the constant region. Employing slightly modified ARM-PCR, three nested multiplex PCR rounds were run, and these gave rise to the TCR beta libraries. TRBV1-TRBV30 forward and Cbeta reverse primers drove the first two roughly 10-cycle rounds. In TCRdb, the multiplex PCR reads were re-called with MiXCR into one record per CDR3 protein. This sample has about 74,000 distinct CDR3 sequences, with roughly three quarters found just once. The sample holds many counts of this clonotype. The CDR3 is 13 residues long. Trimming stripped 0 bases from V and 5 bases from J, with 6 bases between. The germline V gene has CDR1 SGHRS and CDR2 YFSETQ. Both RNA and DNA were isolated together from about 19-30 mg of bulk tissue that had not been sorted.

The J gene is TRBJ1-5, the V gene TRBV5-1, with no clear D. Sequenced sample: liver tumor tissue from sampling region 4. Described subset: tumor region T4, right-lateral pole. This receptor was obtained from a man between 35 and 55 years old with primary liver carcinoma and hepatitis B virus infection. CDR3 sequence reads: CASSLAPDQPQHF. The CDR3, as DNA: TGCGCCAGCAGCTTGGCCCCGGATCAGCCCCAGCATTTT.